The present entry profiles one T cell receptor (beta chain) with its context. What it recognizes is unknown. Preparing the TCRbeta library involved the use of unique molecular identifiers. TCRdb re-called the PCR reads through MiXCR, storing one row per CDR3 protein. Of some 450,000 distinct CDR3 sequences in the sample, roughly two fifths were seen once. These data originate in a study of T-cell reconstitution after alpha-beta-depleted transplantation in children. General observations from the study: The origin of alpha-beta T cells about two months after transplant was reportedly several hundred expanded graft clones.

Germline V gene data show CDR1 as KGHSH and CDR2 as LQKENI. V lost 5 bases to trimming and J lost 8 bases, with 16 bases between them. CDR3 length equals 14 residues. This clonotype was obtained from a girl aged 2 to 10 with aplastic anemia, due to receive a stem cell transplant. The chain uses TRBV18 and TRBJ2-4; possible D gene TRBD1, 6 bases. The input for sequencing was PBMCs, taken before TCRalphabeta/CD19-depleted stem cell transplant. This chain's CDR3 is CASSGNRAADIQYF. The CDR3 DNA follows: TGTGCCAGCTCAGGGAACAGGGCAGCGGACATTCAGTACTTC.